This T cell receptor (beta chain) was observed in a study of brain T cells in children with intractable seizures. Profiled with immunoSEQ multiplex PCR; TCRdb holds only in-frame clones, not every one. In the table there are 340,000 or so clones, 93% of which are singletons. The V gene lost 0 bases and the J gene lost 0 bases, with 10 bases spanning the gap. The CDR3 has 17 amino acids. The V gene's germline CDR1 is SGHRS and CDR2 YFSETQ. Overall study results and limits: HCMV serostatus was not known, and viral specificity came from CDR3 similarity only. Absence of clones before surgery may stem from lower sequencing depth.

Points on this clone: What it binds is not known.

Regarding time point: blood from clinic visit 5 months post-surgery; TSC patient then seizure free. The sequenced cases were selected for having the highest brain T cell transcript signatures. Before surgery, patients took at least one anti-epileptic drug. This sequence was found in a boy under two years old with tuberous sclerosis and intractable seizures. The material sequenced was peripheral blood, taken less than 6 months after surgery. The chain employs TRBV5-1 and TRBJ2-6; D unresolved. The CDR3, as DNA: TGCGCCAGCAGCTTGGATCAACAGTCCTCTGGGGCCAACGTCCTGACTTTC. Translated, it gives CASSLDQQSSGANVLTF.